The next 22 T cell receptor beta chains were all read from a single sample in a study of blood T cell repertoires in COVID-19. Clones were read by immunoSEQ multiplex PCR, and TCRdb kept only the in-frame ones, dropping some. The sample has around 500,000 clones, 80% to 90% seen once. The sequenced sample consisted of peripheral blood. All receptors come from a human donor in a cohort sampled during active COVID-19.

The genes are TRBV5-4 and TRBJ2-5; D is possibly TRBD2 (7 bases). This CDR3 region has 17 residues. Germline V gene sequence: CDR1 SGHNT, CDR2 YYREEE (reference sequence). Trimming removed 4 bases from V and 0 bases from J, with 19 bases in between. CDR3 bases: TGTGCCAGCAGCCCTGCGGGGGCTAGCGGATACCAAGAGACCCAGTACTTC. Its protein product is CASSPAGASGYQETQYF.

The chain carries TRBV7-3 and TRBJ2-2; TRBD2 matches 10 bases. The CDR3 totals 16 residues. The germline V gene has CDR1 SGHTA and CDR2 FQGTGA. V was pared by 4 bases and J by 6 bases, with 8 bases of the junction left unmatched. CDR3 bases: TGTGCCAGCAGCTCAATCGGGACTAGCGTCTCCGGGGAGCTGTTTTTT. Its translation: CASSSIGTSVSGELFF.

V gene TRBV18 combines with J gene TRBJ1-2, with 7 bases that match TRBD1. Germline loops: CDR1 KGHSH, CDR2 LQKENI. The CDR3 totals 17 residues. Losses at the gene ends were 2 bases for V and 1 base for J; bases not matched to a gene: 10. DNA for the CDR3: TGTGCCAGCTCACCAAATCAACGGACAGGAGATAACTATGGCTACACCTTC. Translation: CASSPNQRTGDNYGYTF.

The chain has TRBV28 and TRBJ1-1, with 7 positions matching TRBD1. Trimming cost V 3 bases and J 0 bases; bases outside gene matches: 4. This CDR3 is built from 15 residues. Germline values: CDR1 MDHEN, CDR2 SYDVKM. The CDR3 is CASSFGDRLNTEAFF. CDR3 DNA sequence: TGTGCCAGCAGTTTTGGGGACAGATTGAACACTGAAGCTTTCTTT.

The V call is TRBV4-2, the J call TRBJ1-3, with 8 nucleotides matching TRBD1. V trimming: 4 bases; J trimming: 4 bases; junction bases outside the gene matches: 9. Germline CDR1 and CDR2: LGHNA and YNFKEQ. This CDR3 is 16 amino acids long. CDR3 nucleotides: TGTGCCAGCAGCCGGTCACAGGGGGTAGGAGGAAACACCATATATTTT. Encoded protein: CASSRSQGVGGNTIYF.

The chain has TRBV29-1 and TRBJ1-1; TRBD1 might be the D (5 bases). V shed 4 bases and J shed 2 bases, with 17 bases lying between them. The germline gives CDR1 SQVTM, CDR2 ANQGSEA. This CDR3 comprises 15 residues. CDR3 sequence: CSVVLPRGPNTEAFF. For the CDR3, the DNA is TGCAGCGTTGTACTCCCGCGGGGACCCAACACTGAAGCTTTCTTT. Combining the CDR3 with reference TRBV29-1 and TRBJ1-1 gives the whole variable domain SAVISQKPSRDICQRGTSLTIQCQVDSQVTMMFWYRQQPGQSLTLIATANQGSEATYESGFVIDKFPISRPNLTFSTLTVSNMSPEDSSIYLCSVVLPRGPNTEAFFGQGTRLTVV.

This chain links TRBV5-1 with TRBJ2-1, with 7 bases that match TRBD1. CDR1 and CDR2 (germline): SGHRS, YFSETQ. This CDR3 has 14 residues. The V and J ends lost 4 bases and 3 bases, in that order; junction bases with no gene match: 4. This chain's CDR3 is CASSSGTDYNEQFF. The CDR3 DNA sequence: TGCGCCAGCAGCAGTGGGACAGACTACAATGAGCAGTTCTTC.

This chain uses TRBV5-1 with TRBJ2-7; D is possibly TRBD2 (5 bases). This CDR3 region has 12 residues. Trimming took 0 bases from V and 6 from J, leaving 7 bases between them. Germline loops: CDR1 SGHRS, CDR2 YFSETQ. DNA of the CDR3: TGCGCCAGCAGCTTGGACGGGGTCGAGCAGTACTTC. This encodes CASSLDGVEQYF.

The count of this clone is one. This chain uses TRBV27 with TRBJ1-1; 7 bases match TRBD1. Germline CDR1 and CDR2: MNHEY and SMNVEV (reference sequence). V shed 2 bases and J 0 bases; nucleotides not matched to a gene: 6. The CDR3 sequence is 16 residues long. The CDR3, as DNA: TGTGCCAGCAGTTTACCAAGGACAGGTTTGAACACTGAAGCTTTCTTT. Its translation is CASSLPRTGLNTEAFF.

The V gene is TRBV7-2, the J gene TRBJ2-3; D possibly corresponds to TRBD2 (6 bases). Per germline, CDR1 SGHTA and CDR2 FQGNSA. V lost 0 bases and J 6 bases, leaving 16 bases between the germline ends. CDR3 length: 16 residues. The CDR3 loop reads CASSLALGTLTDTQYF. The CDR3 DNA reads as TGTGCCAGCAGCTTAGCCCTTGGGACTTTGACGGATACGCAGTATTTT.

CDR3 DNA sequence: TGTGCCAGCAGCTTACAGGGGTCTAATTGGGACACTGAAGCTTTCTTT. Translated, it gives CASSLQGSNWDTEAFF. V usage is TRBV5-6 and J usage is TRBJ1-1, with 7 bases identical to TRBD1. This CDR3 has 16 amino acids. The germline V gene encodes CDR1 SGHDT and CDR2 YYEEEE. V lost 2 bases to trimming and J lost 3 bases; unmatched junction nucleotides: 10.

CDR3 in DNA: TGTGCCAGCAGCCTTTTTCAGGCCCGCGTTGGCACTGAAGCTTTCTTT. Amino acids: CASSLFQARVGTEAFF. The chain combines TRBV11-2 with TRBJ1-1; D gene uncertain. Trimming shortened V by 5 bases and J by 4 bases, and 20 bases separated the two germline ends. Germline V gene lookup returns CDR1 SGHAT and CDR2 FQNNGV. The CDR3 covers 16 residues. The full variable domain, completed using reference TRBV11-2 and TRBJ1-1, is EAGVAQSPRYKIIEKRQSVAFWCNPISGHATLYWYQQILGQGPKLLIQFQNNGVVDDSQLPKDRFSAERLKGVDSTLKIQPAKLEDSAVYLCASSLFQARVGTEAFFGQGTRLTVV.

This sequence joins TRBV7-3 and TRBJ2-1; D possibly corresponds to TRBD2 (6 bases). The CDR3 spans 16 residues. CDR1 is SGHTA and CDR2 is FQGTGA in the germline V gene. Trimming removed 1 base from V and 0 bases from J, with 10 bases in between. CDR3 sequence (DNA): TGTGCCAGCAGCTTAAATACGGGACTCTCCTACAATGAGCAGTTCTTC. This sequence encodes CASSLNTGLSYNEQFF. Together with reference TRBV7-3 and TRBJ2-1, the CDR3 gives the full variable domain: GAGVSQTPSNKVTEKGKYVELRCDPISGHTALYWYRQSLGQGPEFLIYFQGTGAADDSGLPNDRFFAVRPEGSVSTLKIQRTERGDSAVYLCASSLNTGLSYNEQFFGPGTRLTVL.

The count of this clone is one. The chain carries TRBV28 and TRBJ2-2; 8 bases align to TRBD2. CDR3 size: 17 residues. J was trimmed by 5 bases and V by 7 bases; bases with no gene match: 15. Germline assignment: CDR1 MDHEN and CDR2 SYDVKM. Here the CDR3 reads CASTTPGGVGRTGELFF. The CDR3, as DNA: TGTGCCAGCACCACTCCCGGGGGGGTGGGAAGGACCGGGGAGCTGTTTTTT.

The chain recombines TRBV7-3 with TRBJ2-1, with 12 bases fitting TRBD2. This CDR3 has 16 residues. Looked up from germline, CDR1 is SGHTA and CDR2 is FQGTGA. V dropped 5 bases and J dropped 3; count of bases not matched to a gene: 5. The CDR3 DNA reads TGTGCCAGCAGCCCTAGCGGGAGGGCTGGCTACAATGAGCAGTTCTTC. Translating it yields CASSPSGRAGYNEQFF.

This clone occurred once. The chain recombines TRBV5-6 with TRBJ2-1; a weak D match, TRBD2 (5 bases). The V gene's germline CDR1 is SGHDT and CDR2 YYEEEE. The CDR3 consists of 15 residues. Trimming left V 4 bases short and J 4 bases short, with 15 bases between. CDR3 region: CASSPGRGGYNEQFF. CDR3 nucleotide sequence: TGTGCCAGCAGCCCCGGTCGCGGCGGGTACAATGAGCAGTTCTTC. The whole variable domain, filled in from reference TRBV5-6 and TRBJ2-1, reads DAGVTQSPTHLIKTRGQQVTLRCSPKSGHDTVSWYQQALGQGPQFIFQYYEEEERQRGNFPDRFSGHQFPNYSSELNVNALLLGDSALYLCASSPGRGGYNEQFFGPGTRLTVL.

The rearrangement uses TRBV19 and TRBJ1-6, with no clear D. The germline CDR1 and CDR2 sequences are LNHDA and SQIVND (reference sequence). The V end was cut by 6 bases, the J end by 1 base, with 4 bases between. The CDR3 is 13 amino acids. CDR3 loop: CASRSSYNSPLHF. As DNA, the CDR3 is TGTGCCAGTAGGTCGTCCTATAATTCACCCCTCCACTTT.

The chain combines TRBV11-2 with TRBJ1-6; no clear D gene. The CDR3 has 8 amino acids. CDR1 and CDR2 from the germline V gene are SGHAT and FQNNGV. V was shortened by 8 bases and J by 14 bases, with 4 bases between the two germline ends. CDR3 coding DNA: TGTGCCAGCTGCGCCCTCCACTTT. Its protein is CASCALHF.

The rearrangement joins TRBV12-3 or TRBV12-4 to TRBJ1-2; 7 bases align to TRBD1. The CDR3 is 12 residues long. The junction had 4 bases not matched to a gene; V was cut back by 3 bases and J by 9 bases. The CDR3 protein is CASSFRQGSYTF. The DNA for the CDR3 is TGTGCCAGCAGTTTCCGACAGGGCAGCTACACCTTC.

The chain carries TRBV28 and TRBJ2-5, with D maybe TRBD2 (7 bases). Per germline, CDR1 MDHEN and CDR2 SYDVKM. Trimming took off 5 bases at V and 3 bases at J, with 16 bases between the two ends. The CDR3 is 15 residues long. The CDR3 here is CASSPQGGGEETQYF. The CDR3 bases are TGTGCCAGCAGTCCTCAGGGAGGGGGTGAAGAGACCCAGTACTTC.

The CDR3 DNA sequence: TGTGCCAGTAGTCGCAGGGGCGGGAGTAGTCGCACTGAAGCTTTCTTT. Translating it yields CASSRRGGSSRTEAFF. This chain links TRBV19 with TRBJ1-1; D is possibly TRBD1 (6 bases). Germline CDR1 is LNHDA and CDR2 is SQIVND (reference sequence). The CDR3 length is 16 residues. With 5 bases removed from V and 4 bases from J, the gap between germline ends came to 20 bases.

The chain combines TRBV14 with TRBJ2-5; D not resolved. Trimming stripped 0 bases from V and 7 bases from J, with 6 bases between. The germline V gene encodes CDR1 SGHDN and CDR2 FVKESK. CDR3 length equals 12 residues. CDR3 nucleotides: TGTGCCAGCAGCCAAGATGGGCGGACCCAGTACTTC. This translates into CASSQDGRTQYF. Full variable domain (rest looked up from reference TRBV14 and TRBJ2-5): EAGVTQFPSHSVIEKGQTVTLRCDPISGHDNLYWYRRVMGKEIKFLLHFVKESKQDESGMPNNRFLAERTGGTYSTLKVQPAELEDSGVYFCASSQDGRTQYFGPGTRLLVL.